The clone carrying this T cell receptor beta chain was seen at least ten times. The antigen is unknown. Sample-barcoded 5' priming and a J-beta primer mix drove a second PCR of about 6 to 12 cycles. Each TCR beta cDNA got a 12-nucleotide random molecular identifier. MiXCR, applied by TCRdb to the 5' RACE reads, yields one record per CDR3 protein. The table has around 990,000 distinct CDR3 sequences, 35% to 45% seen once; the top ten hold less than 15%. The sample belongs to a study of blood T cells in healthy people across ages. Study conclusions and caveats: Correlation between TCR beta diversity and naive T cell percentage was strong. Higher diversity and more naive CD4+ cells were features of long-lived donors, compared to aged donors.

The sequenced sample was blood. The source is a man aged 18 to 29 in good health.

CDR3 nucleotides: TGCAGCGTTGTAGTCGTGGGTGAAGCTTTCTTT. It translates to CSVVVVGEAFF. This chain uses TRBV29-1 with TRBJ1-1; D is unclear. Trimming cost V 4 bases and J 7 bases, with 10 bases left between them. The CDR3 sequence is 11 residues long. CDR1 and CDR2 (germline): SQVTM, ANQGSEA.